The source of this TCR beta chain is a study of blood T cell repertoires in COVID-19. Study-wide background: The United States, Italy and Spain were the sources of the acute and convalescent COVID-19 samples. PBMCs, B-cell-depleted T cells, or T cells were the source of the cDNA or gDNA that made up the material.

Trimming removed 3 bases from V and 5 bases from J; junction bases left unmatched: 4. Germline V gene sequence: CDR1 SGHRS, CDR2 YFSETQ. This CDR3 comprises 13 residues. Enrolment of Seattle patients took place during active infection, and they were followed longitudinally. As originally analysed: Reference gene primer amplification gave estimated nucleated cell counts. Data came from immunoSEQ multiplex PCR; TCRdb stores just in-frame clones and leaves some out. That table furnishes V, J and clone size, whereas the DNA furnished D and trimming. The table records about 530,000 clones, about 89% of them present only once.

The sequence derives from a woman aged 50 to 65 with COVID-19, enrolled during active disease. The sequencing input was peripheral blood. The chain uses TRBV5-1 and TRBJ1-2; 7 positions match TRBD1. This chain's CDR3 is CASSSDREYGYTF. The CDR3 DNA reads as TGCGCCAGCAGCTCCGACAGGGAGTATGGCTACACCTTC.